The source of this T cell receptor beta chain is a study of shared clonotypes between healthy human individuals. Using roughly 200 ng DNA, roughly 33,000 T cell genomes, the sorted-subset replicate PCRs were run. TCRdb's table, derived via immunoSEQ multiplex PCR, lists solely in-frame clones and lacks some. The top ten clones hold around 0.14% of a sample with about 2.4 million clones, roughly nine tenths of them seen once. A word on this clone: Its antigen remains unidentified.

Findings of the study overall: With few donors, the genetic and exposure-history diversity represented was limited. Clonotype sharing among donors was expected to depend on sequencing depth. Among non-shared clonotypes, generation probabilities were lower than among those shared by all four donors.

The length of the CDR3 is 15 residues. Deletions cut 5 bases from V and 2 bases from J, with 16 bases between. Germline V gives CDR1 SGHTA, CDR2 FQGNSA. The sample was naive CD4+ T cells sorted from blood. Subset described: CD45RA+ positively selected. The sequence derives from a man aged 18 to 29 in good health. The chain employs TRBV7-2 and TRBJ2-7, with D possibly called TRBD1 or TRBD2 (5 bases each). The CDR3 sequence: CASSASRDAPYEQYF. CDR3 sequence (DNA): TGTGCCAGCAGCGCAAGCAGGGACGCCCCCTACGAGCAGTACTTC. Variable domain in full (rest from reference TRBV7-2 and TRBJ2-7): GAGVSQSPSNKVTEKGKDVELRCDPISGHTALYWYRQSLGQGLEFLIYFQGNSAPDKSGLPSDRFSAERTGGSVSTLTIQRTQQEDSAVYLCASSASRDAPYEQYFGPGTRLTVT.